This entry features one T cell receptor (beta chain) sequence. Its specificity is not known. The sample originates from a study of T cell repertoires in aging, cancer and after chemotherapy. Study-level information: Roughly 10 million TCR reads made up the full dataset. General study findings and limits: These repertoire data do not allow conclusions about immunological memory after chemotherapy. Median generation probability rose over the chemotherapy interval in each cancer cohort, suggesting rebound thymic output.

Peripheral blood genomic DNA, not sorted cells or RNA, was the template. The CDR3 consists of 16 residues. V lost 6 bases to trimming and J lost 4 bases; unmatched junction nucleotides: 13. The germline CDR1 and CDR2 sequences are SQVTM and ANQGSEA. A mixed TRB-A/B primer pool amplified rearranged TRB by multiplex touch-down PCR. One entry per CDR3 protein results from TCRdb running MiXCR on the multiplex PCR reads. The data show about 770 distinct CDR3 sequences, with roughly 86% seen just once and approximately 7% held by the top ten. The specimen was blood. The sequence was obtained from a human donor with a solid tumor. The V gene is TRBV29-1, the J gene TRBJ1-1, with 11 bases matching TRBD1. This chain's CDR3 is CSVAGTGGRSGTEAFF. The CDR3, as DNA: TGCAGCGTCGCCGGGACAGGGGGACGGAGTGGCACTGAAGCTTTCTTT. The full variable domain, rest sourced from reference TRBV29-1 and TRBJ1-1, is SAVISQKPSRDICQRGTSLTIQCQVDSQVTMMFWYRQQPGQSLTLIATANQGSEATYESGFVIDKFPISRPNLTFSTLTVSNMSPEDSSIYLCSVAGTGGRSGTEAFFGQGTRLTVV.